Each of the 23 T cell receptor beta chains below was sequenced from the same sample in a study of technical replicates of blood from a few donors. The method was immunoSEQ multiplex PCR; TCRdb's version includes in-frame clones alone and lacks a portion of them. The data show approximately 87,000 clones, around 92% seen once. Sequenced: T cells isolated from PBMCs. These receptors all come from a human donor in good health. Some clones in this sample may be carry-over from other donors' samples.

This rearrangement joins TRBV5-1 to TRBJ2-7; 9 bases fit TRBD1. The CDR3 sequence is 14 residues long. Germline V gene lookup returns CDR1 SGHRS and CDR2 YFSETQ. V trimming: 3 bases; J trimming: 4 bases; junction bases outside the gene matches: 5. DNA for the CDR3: TGCGCCAGCAGCTATCGGGACAGGGCATACGAGCAGTACTTC. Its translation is CASSYRDRAYEQYF.

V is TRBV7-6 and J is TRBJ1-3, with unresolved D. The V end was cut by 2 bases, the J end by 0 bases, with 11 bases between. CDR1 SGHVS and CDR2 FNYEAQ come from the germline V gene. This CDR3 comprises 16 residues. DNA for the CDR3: TGTGCCAGCAGCTTATTTACAGCCCGCTCTGGAAACACCATATATTTT. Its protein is CASSLFTARSGNTIYF. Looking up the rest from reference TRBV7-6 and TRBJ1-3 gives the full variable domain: GAGVSQSPRYKVTKRGQDVALRCDPISGHVSLYWYRQALGQGPEFLTYFNYEAQQDKSGLPNDRFSAERPEGSISTLTIQRTEQRDSAMYRCASSLFTARSGNTIYFGEGSWLTVV.

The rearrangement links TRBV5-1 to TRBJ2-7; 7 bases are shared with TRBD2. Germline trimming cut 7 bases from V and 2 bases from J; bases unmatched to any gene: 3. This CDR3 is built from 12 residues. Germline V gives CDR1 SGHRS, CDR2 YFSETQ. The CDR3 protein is CASLADTYEQYF. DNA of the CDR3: TGCGCCAGCCTAGCGGATACCTACGAGCAGTACTTC.

The CDR3 is CASSLVDEGVSEQYF. In DNA, the CDR3 is TGTGCCAGCAGCTTAGTAGATGAGGGGGTTTCCGAGCAGTACTTC. The gene calls are TRBV7-3 and TRBJ2-7; perhaps TRBD1 as D (6 bases). Germline CDR1 SGHTA, CDR2 FQGTGA. Trimming took 2 bases from V and 6 from J, leaving 17 bases between them. This CDR3 contains 15 residues.

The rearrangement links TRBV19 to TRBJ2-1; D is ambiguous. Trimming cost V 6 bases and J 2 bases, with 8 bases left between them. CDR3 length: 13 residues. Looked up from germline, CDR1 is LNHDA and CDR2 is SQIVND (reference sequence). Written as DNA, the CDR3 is TGTGCCAGTAGGCCAGGTACCTACAATGAGCAGTTCTTC. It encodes CASRPGTYNEQFF.

The CDR3 is CASSFRTSYEQYF. CDR3 in DNA: TGTGCCAGCAGCTTTAGGACTTCATACGAGCAGTACTTC. The chain recombines TRBV7-8 with TRBJ2-7; the D gene is possibly TRBD2 (5 bases). The ends were cut back, 3 bases at V and 4 bases at J, with 10 bases in the middle. CDR1 is SGHVS, CDR2 FQNEAQ, per germline. The CDR3 is 13 residues long.

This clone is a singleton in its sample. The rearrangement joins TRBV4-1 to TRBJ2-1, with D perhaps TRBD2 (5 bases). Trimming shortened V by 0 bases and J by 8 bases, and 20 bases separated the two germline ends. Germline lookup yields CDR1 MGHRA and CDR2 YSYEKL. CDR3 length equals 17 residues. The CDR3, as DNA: TGCGCCAGCAGCCAAGAGTCCCCCGGGATAGTTGGCGATGAGCAGTTCTTC. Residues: CASSQESPGIVGDEQFF.

The CDR3, as DNA: TGCGCCAGCAGCCAGCCACAATACCTGAACACCGGGGAGCTGTTTTTT. Translation: CASSQPQYLNTGELFF. The chain links TRBV4-3 to TRBJ2-2; D is uncertain. In germline, CDR1 is LGHNA, CDR2 YSLEER. The V gene lost 3 bases and the J gene lost 1 base, with 12 bases spanning the gap. The CDR3 is 16 residues long.

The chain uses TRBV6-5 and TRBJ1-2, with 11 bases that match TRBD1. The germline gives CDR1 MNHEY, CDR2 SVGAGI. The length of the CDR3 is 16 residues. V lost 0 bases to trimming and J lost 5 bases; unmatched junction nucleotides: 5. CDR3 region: CASSYSRTGGSYGYTF. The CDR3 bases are TGTGCCAGCAGTTACTCAAGGACAGGGGGCTCATATGGCTACACCTTC.

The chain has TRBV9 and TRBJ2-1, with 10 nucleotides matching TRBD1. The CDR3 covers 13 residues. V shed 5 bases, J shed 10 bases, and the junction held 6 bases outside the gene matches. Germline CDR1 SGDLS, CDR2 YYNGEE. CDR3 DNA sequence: TGTGCCAGCAGGGGACAGGGGTCGGGGGAGCAGTTCTTC. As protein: CASRGQGSGEQFF.

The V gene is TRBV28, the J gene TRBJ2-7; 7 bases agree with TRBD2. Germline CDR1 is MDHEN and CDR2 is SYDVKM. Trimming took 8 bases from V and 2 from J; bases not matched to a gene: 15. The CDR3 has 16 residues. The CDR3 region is CASGTSGGSPPYEQYF. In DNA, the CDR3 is TGTGCCAGCGGCACCTCGGGCGGGAGTCCGCCCTACGAGCAGTACTTC.

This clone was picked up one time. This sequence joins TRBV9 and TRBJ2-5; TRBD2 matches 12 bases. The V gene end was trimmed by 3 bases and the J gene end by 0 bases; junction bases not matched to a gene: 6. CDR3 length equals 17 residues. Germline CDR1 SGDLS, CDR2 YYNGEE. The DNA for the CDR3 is TGTGCCAGCAGCGCTAGCGGGAGGGCCTTGTACCAAGAGACCCAGTACTTC. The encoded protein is CASSASGRALYQETQYF. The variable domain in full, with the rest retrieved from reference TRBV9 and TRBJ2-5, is DSGVTQTPKHLITATGQRVTLRCSPRSGDLSVYWYQQSLDQGLQFLIQYYNGEERAKGNILERFSAQQFPDLHSELNLSSLELGDSALYFCASSASGRALYQETQYFGPGTRLLVL.

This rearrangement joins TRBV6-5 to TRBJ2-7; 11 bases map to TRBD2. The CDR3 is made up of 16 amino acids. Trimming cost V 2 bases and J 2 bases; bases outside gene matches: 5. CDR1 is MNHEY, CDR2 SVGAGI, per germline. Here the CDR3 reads CASSYTVAGGTYEQYF. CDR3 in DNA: TGTGCCAGCAGTTACACAGTAGCGGGAGGGACCTACGAGCAGTACTTC.

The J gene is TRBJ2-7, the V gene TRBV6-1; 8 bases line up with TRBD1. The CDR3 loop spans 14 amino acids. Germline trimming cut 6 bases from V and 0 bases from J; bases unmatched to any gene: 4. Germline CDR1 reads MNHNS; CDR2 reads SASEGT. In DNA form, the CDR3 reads TGTGCCAGCAGGACAGGGGCGCCCTCCTACGAGCAGTACTTC. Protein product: CASRTGAPSYEQYF.

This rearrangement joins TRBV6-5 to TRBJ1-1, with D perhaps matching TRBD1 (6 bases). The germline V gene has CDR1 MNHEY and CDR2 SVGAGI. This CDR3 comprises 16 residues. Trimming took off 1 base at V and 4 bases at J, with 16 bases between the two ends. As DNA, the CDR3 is TGTGCCAGCAGTTACTTTAAGACAGGAAGGGGCACTGAAGCTTTCTTT. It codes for CASSYFKTGRGTEAFF.

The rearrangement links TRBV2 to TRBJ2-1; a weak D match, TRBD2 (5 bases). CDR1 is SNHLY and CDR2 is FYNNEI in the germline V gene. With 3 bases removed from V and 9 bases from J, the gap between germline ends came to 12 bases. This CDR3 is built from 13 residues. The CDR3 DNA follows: TGTGCCAGCAGTGACGGGGTCGGCACTGAGCAGTTCTTC. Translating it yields CASSDGVGTEQFF.

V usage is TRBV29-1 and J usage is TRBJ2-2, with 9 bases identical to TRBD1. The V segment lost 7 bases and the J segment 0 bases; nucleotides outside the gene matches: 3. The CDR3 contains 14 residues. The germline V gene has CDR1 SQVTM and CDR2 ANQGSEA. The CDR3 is CSGRQGANTGELFF. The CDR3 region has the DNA TGCAGCGGAAGACAGGGGGCGAACACCGGGGAGCTGTTTTTT.

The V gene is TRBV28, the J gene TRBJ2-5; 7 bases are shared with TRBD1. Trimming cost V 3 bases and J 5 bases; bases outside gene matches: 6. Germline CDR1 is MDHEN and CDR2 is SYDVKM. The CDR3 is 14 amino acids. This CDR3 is CASSFDREYETQYF. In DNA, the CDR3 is TGTGCCAGCAGTTTTGACAGGGAATATGAGACCCAGTACTTC. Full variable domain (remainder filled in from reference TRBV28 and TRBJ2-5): DVKVTQSSRYLVKRTGEKVFLECVQDMDHENMFWYRQDPGLGLRLIYFSYDVKMKEKGDIPEGYSVSREKKERFSLILESASTNQTSMYLCASSFDREYETQYFGPGTRLLVL.

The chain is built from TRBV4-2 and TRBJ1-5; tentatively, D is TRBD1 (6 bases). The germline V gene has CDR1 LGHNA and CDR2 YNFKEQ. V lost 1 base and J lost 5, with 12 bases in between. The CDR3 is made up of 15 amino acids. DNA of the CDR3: TGTGCCAGCAGCCAAGGAGGACAGACAGATCAGCCCCAGCATTTT. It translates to CASSQGGQTDQPQHF.

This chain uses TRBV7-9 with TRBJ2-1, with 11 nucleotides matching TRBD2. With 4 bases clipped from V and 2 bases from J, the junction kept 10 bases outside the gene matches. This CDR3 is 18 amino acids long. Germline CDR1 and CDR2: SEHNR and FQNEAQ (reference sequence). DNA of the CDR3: TGTGCCAGCAGCTCCGGCCCGGGACTAGCGGCCGCCTACAATGAGCAGTTCTTC. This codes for CASSSGPGLAAAYNEQFF.

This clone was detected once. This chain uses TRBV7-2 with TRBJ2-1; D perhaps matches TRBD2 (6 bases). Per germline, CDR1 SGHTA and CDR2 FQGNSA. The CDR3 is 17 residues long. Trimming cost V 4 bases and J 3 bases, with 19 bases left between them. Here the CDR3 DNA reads TGTGCCAGCAGCTACCTCGCCGGGGCGGGATTCTACAATGAGCAGTTCTTC. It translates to CASSYLAGAGFYNEQFF.

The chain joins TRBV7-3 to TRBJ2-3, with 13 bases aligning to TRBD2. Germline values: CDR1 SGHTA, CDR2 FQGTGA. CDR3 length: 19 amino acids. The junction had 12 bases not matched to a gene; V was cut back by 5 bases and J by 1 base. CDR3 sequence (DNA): TGTGCCAGCAGCGCCACACTAGCGGGAGGGGCGTCTGGCACAGATACGCAGTATTTT. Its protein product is CASSATLAGGASGTDTQYF. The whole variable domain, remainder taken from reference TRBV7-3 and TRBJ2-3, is GAGVSQTPSNKVTEKGKYVELRCDPISGHTALYWYRQSLGQGPEFLIYFQGTGAADDSGLPNDRFFAVRPEGSVSTLKIQRTERGDSAVYLCASSATLAGGASGTDTQYFGPGTRLTVL.

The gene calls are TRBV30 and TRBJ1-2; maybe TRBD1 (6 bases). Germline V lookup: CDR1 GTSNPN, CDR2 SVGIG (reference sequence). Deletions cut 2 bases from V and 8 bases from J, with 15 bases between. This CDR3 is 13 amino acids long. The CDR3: CAWSLSGQRGYTF. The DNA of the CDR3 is TGTGCCTGGAGTTTATCCGGACAGAGAGGCTACACCTTC.